This paragraph reports one T cell receptor (beta chain). Its antigen is unidentified. This specimen belongs to a study of shared clonotypes between healthy human individuals. CDR1 is SGHRS, CDR2 YFSETQ, per germline. Germline trimming cut 3 bases from V and 3 bases from J; bases unmatched to any gene: 3. This CDR3 spans 14 amino acids. The donors were adults (healthy and HIV-negative) with no recent acute infections or vaccinations. Repertoires were generated with immunoSEQ multiplex PCR, while TCRdb's copy carries only in-frame clones and drops some. Of some 2,500,000 clones detected, roughly 93% appear once; the ten largest clones hold 0.35% to 0.45%. Findings and limits, study-wide: Larger richness was generally estimated for naive than memory subsets. In the sorted subsets, rarefaction showed sequencing was incomplete despite large depth.

The rearrangement joins TRBV5-1 to TRBJ2-5, with 9 bases identical to TRBD1. The TCR was taken from a man in his late teens or twenties in good health. Some clones in this sample may be carry-over from other donors' samples. Sample: naive CD4+ T cells from PBMCs. Subset meaning: CD45RA+ positively selected. CDR3 nucleotides: TGCGCCAGCAGCTGGGACAGGGCGGAAGAGACCCAGTACTTC. Translating it yields CASSWDRAEETQYF.